This T cell receptor beta chain was identified in a study of T cell responses to AZD1222 COVID-19 vaccine. Study-wide findings and caveats: Baseline testing showed seropositivity in only a handful of AZD1222 recipients. It was only after the peak T cell response that any repertoires were sampled. Females made up more of the donors, who were largely white British, and clonal diversity may have come out too low. The study reported that nearly half of spike-specific TCRs target unmutated variant regions.

CDR3 length: 15 residues. Germline lookup yields CDR1 MDHEN and CDR2 SYDVKM. V lost 10 bases and J lost 4; bases outside the gene matches: 11. Profiling relied on immunoSEQ multiplex PCR, and the TCRdb table lists in-frame clones only, not all of them. The sample carries about 76,000 clones, about 80% recorded once. With regard to this clone: The antigen remains undetermined.

This chain links TRBV28 with TRBJ1-5, with TRBD1 identical over 9 bases. This receptor was obtained from an adult who received the MenACWY meningococcal vaccine as a control. The material sequenced was peripheral blood, taken 28 days after the second dose of the MenACWY control vaccine. The DNA for the CDR3 is TGTGCCACCATAGCCCGGGACAGGGCAAATCAGCCCCAGCATTTT. As protein: CATIARDRANQPQHF.